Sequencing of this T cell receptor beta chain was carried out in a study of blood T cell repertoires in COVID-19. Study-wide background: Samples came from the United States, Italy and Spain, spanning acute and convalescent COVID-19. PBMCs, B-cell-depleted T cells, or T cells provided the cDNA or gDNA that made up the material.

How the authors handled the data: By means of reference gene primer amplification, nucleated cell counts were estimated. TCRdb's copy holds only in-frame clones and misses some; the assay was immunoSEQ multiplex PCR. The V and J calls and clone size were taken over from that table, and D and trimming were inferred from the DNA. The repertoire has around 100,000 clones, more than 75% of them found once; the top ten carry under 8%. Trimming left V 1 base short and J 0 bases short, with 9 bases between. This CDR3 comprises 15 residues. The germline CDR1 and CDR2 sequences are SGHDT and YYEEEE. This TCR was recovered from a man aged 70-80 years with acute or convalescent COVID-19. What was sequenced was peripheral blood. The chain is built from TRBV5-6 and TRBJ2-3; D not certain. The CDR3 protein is CASSLRSTSTDTQYF. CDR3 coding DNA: TGTGCCAGCAGCTTGCGGTCAACTAGCACAGATACGCAGTATTTT.